This TCR beta chain was recovered during a study of cytomegalovirus exposure and HLA in healthy donors. Study results and limitations: Presence/absence analyses supposed approximately even sequencing depth among donors. Reportedly, a later analysis found an Asian-associated ancestry cluster had fewer N-insertions than the approximately 670-donor mean.

In regard to this clone: Its antigen is still unknown.

Healthy bone marrow donors made up the donors. Trimming took 0 bases from V and 5 from J, leaving 8 bases between them. Per germline, CDR1 SGHDT and CDR2 YYEEEE. This CDR3 is built from 13 residues. Researchers ran the PCR with 60 Vbeta and 13 Jbeta primers. Some clones are missing from TCRdb's copy, which holds only in-frame ones; the method was immunoSEQ multiplex PCR. Among some 120,000 clones listed, 65% to 90% were seen once. This receptor was taken from a male donor in good health and CMV-seropositive. V gene TRBV5-6 combines with J gene TRBJ1-1; weak D call: TRBD1 (6 bases). The sample taken for sequencing was PBMCs. The CDR3 region is CASSLGGPTEAFF. DNA for the CDR3: TGTGCCAGCAGCTTGGGGGGGCCTACTGAAGCTTTCTTT.